This TCR beta chain derives from a study of blood T cell repertoires in COVID-19 (dated by TCRdb to the early 2020s). Regarding the study in general: Samples covering the acute and convalescent phases of COVID-19 were provided by collaborators in the United States, Italy and Spain. Sample metadata almost always included a de-identified subject ID, COVID-19 status, age in years and sex. Samples came from the ongoing ImmuneRACE study (first 160 participants) plus 1,254 subjects from 6 global collaborators. Deeply sampled blood TCRbeta repertoires from subjects exposed to, actively infected with, or recovered from COVID-19 were included in the dataset. The repertoires were released in a freely available public database meant as a resource for research on the immune response to SARS-CoV-2. The prospective study material was composed of cDNA or gDNA derived from T cells, B-cell-depleted T cells, or PBMCs. Where available, HLA class I and class II types were obtained from metadata supplied by the sample provider rather than from assay-based typing.

TCRbeta CDR3 regions were amplified from genomic DNA using the immunoSEQ Assay, a bias-controlled multiplex PCR. Processing in the source paper ran as follows. Nucleated cell counts per sample were estimated from amplification of reference gene primers within the assay. To quantify the absolute abundance of each unique TCRbeta CDR3 rearrangement, sequence reads were collapsed and filtered. For each sample, productive Simpson clonality was calculated by taking the square root of Simpson's diversity index across productive rearrangements. TCRdb retrieved this table from immuneACCESS and kept in-frame rearrangements only. Not all clones are present; in checked studies, unresolved V genes account for under half, and no reason is known for the remainder. The DNA was the basis for D and trimming; V, J and clone size are from that table. The sample records roughly 42,000 clones, approximately 92% of which are singletons. About 0.4% of the sample is in the top ten clones.

The germline V gene (reference sequence) provides CDR1 SSHAT and CDR2 FNYEAQ. Including cysteine and phenylalanine, the CDR3 has 16 amino acids. Just CDR3 DNA is preserved here, 48 bases in frame from base 1. V lost 3 bases and J lost 4 bases, and the count of bases not matched to a germline gene is 10. A remark on this clone: This clone's antigen is unknown. Per-base quality was not reported, and no clone a single base away is much larger than it.

Here is what the overall study found, with its caveats: The quantity of clinical and demographic metadata differed by source and by participant and was supplied without curation.

At one collaborating source in Seattle, patients were enrolled during active infection and were followed longitudinally through the course of disease. Collaborating institutions collected whole blood in K2EDTA tubes following their own protocols. Collaborator samples were shipped for TCRbeta analysis as frozen whole blood, isolated PBMCs, or DNA extracted from either sample type. Sequencing was done on a sample of peripheral blood. Recombination connected TRBV7-7 to TRBJ2-5; 8 bases in between match TRBD1. The TCR was taken from a man in his fifties or sixties with COVID-19, enrolled during active disease. The DNA is as follows: TGTGCCAGCAGCTTGAGTACAGGGGGATCCCTAGAGACCCAGTACTTC. Its product reads: CASSLSTGGSLETQYF.